This entry describes one TCR beta chain. Its ends do not fully match the called genes, so a read error is possible. This entry belongs to a study of cytomegalovirus exposure and HLA in healthy donors. CDR3 length: 14 residues. The germline V gene has CDR1 MDHEN and CDR2 SYDVKM. The PCR was carried out with 60 Vbeta primers and 13 Jbeta primers. Sequenced by immunoSEQ multiplex PCR; TCRdb stores in-frame clones only, minus some. The table lists 170,000 or so clones, 81% of them singletons. The clonotype comes from a woman younger than 45 in good health and CMV-seronegative. Sequencing input: PBMCs. The chain combines TRBV28 with TRBJ2-4, with TRBD2 as a possible D gene (6 bases). The CDR3 loop reads CASKLGLYKNSQYF. CDR3 sequence (DNA): TGTGCCAGCAAACTGGGACTTTACAAAAACAGTCAGTACTTC. Complete variable domain (other parts from reference TRBV28 and TRBJ2-4): DVKVTQSSRYLVKRTGEKVFLECVQDMDHENMFWYRQDPGLGLRLIYFSYDVKMKEKGDIPEGYSVSREKKERFSLILESASTNQTSMYLCASKLGLYKNSQYFGAGTRLSVL.